This is a list of T cell receptor beta chains from one sample in a study of T cells expressing NK-cell markers. TCRdb derives one entry per CDR3 protein from the 5' RACE reads, leaving out DNA. The listing contains 400,000 or so distinct CDR3 sequences. The specimen sequenced was blood T cells: a sorted CD56 or NKG2C T cell subset, CD4+ or CD8+ T cells, or bulk PBMC T cells (not recorded which). Receptors were obtained from a woman aged 45-65 years in good health. CDR3s include the opening cysteine and the closing phenylalanine or tryptophan.

v_call: TRBV12-3/TRBV12-4; j_call: TRBJ2-3; cdr3_aa: CASSFPGMTDTQYF
v_call: TRBV11-1; j_call: TRBJ2-1; cdr3_aa: CASSLARGIGLNEQFF
v_call: TRBV20-1; j_call: TRBJ1-5; cdr3_aa: CSALDRMSNQPQHF
v_call: TRBV9; j_call: TRBJ2-3; cdr3_aa: CASSVGQRWTDTQYF
v_call: TRBV7-9; j_call: TRBJ2-3; cdr3_aa: CASSLAPPDGDFTDTQYF
v_call: TRBV12-3/TRBV12-4; j_call: TRBJ1-6; cdr3_aa: CASSFSQGRSPLHF
v_call: TRBV12-3/TRBV12-4; j_call: TRBJ2-2; cdr3_aa: CASSSRKGDNTGELFF
v_call: TRBV5-1; j_call: TRBJ1-4; cdr3_aa: CASHEGGANEKLFF
v_call: TRBV5-1; j_call: TRBJ1-6; cdr3_aa: CASSFQEGNNSPLHF
v_call: TRBV2; j_call: TRBJ2-7; cdr3_aa: CASSEEGVISGTPTYEQYF
v_call: TRBV29-1; j_call: TRBJ2-3; cdr3_aa: CSVADRSGTDTQYF
v_call: TRBV20-1; j_call: TRBJ1-4; cdr3_aa: CSASSSQGNEKLFF
v_call: TRBV5-1; j_call: TRBJ1-5; cdr3_aa: CASSLGGTGDQPQHF
v_call: TRBV7-2; j_call: TRBJ2-1; cdr3_aa: CASRLRSSWEGSGNEQFF